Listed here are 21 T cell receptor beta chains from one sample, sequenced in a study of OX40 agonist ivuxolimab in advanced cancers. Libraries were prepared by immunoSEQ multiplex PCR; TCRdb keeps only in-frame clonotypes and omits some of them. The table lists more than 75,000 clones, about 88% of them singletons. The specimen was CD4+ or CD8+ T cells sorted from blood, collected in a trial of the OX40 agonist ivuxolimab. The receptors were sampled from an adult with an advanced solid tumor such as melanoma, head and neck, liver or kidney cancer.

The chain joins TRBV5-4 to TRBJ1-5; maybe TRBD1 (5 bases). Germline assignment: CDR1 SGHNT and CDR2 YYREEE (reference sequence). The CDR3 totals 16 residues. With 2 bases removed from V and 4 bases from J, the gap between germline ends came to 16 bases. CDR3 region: CASSLGAGPSNQPQHF. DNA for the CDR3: TGTGCCAGCAGCTTAGGTGCAGGGCCCTCTAATCAGCCCCAGCATTTT. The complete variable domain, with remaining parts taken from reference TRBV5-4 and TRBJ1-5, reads ETGVTQSPTHLIKTRGQQVTLRCSSQSGHNTVSWYQQALGQGPQFIFQYYREEENGRGNFPPRFSGLQFPNYSSELNVNALELDDSALYLCASSLGAGPSNQPQHFGDGTRLSIL.

The CDR3 here is CASSYSTGSLEQFF. The CDR3 DNA reads TGTGCCAGCAGTTACTCGACAGGCTCGTTGGAGCAGTTCTTC. J is TRBJ2-1 and V is TRBV6-6; possible D gene TRBD1, 6 bases. CDR1 is MNHNY, CDR2 SVGAGI, per germline (reference sequence). The ends were cut back, 0 bases at V and 10 bases at J, with 13 bases in the middle. The CDR3 is 14 amino acids.

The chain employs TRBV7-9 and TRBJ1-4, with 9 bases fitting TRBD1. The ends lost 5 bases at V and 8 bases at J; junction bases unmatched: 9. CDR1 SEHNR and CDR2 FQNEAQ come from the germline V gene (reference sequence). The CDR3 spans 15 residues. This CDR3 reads CASSEGQGREEKLFF. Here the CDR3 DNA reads TGTGCCAGCAGCGAGGGACAGGGAAGAGAGGAAAAACTGTTTTTT. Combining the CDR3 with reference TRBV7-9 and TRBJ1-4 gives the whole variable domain DTGVSQNPRHKITKRGQNVTFRCDPISEHNRLYWYRQTLGQGPEFLTYFQNEAQLEKSRLLSDRFSAERPKGSFSTLEIQRTEQGDSAMYLCASSEGQGREEKLFFGSGTQLSVL.

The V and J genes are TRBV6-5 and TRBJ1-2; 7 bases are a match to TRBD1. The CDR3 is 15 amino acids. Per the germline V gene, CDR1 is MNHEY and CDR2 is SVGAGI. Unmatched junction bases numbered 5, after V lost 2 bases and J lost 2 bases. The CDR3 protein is CASSYERTGNYGYTF. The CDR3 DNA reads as TGTGCCAGCAGTTACGAAAGGACAGGCAACTATGGCTACACCTTC.

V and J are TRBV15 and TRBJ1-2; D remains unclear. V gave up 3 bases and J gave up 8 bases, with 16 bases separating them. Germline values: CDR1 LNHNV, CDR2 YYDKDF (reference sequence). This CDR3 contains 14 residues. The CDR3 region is CATSSGGLREGYTF. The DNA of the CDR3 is TGTGCCACCAGCAGCGGAGGCCTTCGGGAGGGCTACACCTTC.

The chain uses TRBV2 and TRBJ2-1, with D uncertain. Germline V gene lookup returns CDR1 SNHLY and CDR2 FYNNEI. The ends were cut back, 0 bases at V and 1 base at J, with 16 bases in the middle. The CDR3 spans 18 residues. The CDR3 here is CASSEALGFRISYNEQFF. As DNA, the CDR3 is TGTGCCAGCAGTGAAGCGCTAGGGTTTAGAATTTCCTACAATGAGCAGTTCTTC.

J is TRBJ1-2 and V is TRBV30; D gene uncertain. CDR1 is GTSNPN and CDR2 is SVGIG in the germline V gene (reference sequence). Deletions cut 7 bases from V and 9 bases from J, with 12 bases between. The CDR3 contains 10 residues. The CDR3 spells CASSVNSYTF. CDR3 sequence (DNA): TGTGCCTCCTCCGTTAATAGCTACACCTTC.

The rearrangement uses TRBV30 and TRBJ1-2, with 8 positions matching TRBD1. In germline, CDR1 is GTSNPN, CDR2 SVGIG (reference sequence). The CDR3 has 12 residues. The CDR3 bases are TGTGGCTCTATCAGGGGGCGAGGTGGCTACACCTTC. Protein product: CGSIRGRGGYTF. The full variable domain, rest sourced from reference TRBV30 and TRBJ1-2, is SQTIHQWPATLVQPVGSPLSLECTVEGTSNPNLYWYRQAAGRGLQLLFYSVGIGQISSEVPQNLSASRPQDRQFILSSKKLLLSDSGFYLCGSIRGRGGYTFGSGTRLTVV.

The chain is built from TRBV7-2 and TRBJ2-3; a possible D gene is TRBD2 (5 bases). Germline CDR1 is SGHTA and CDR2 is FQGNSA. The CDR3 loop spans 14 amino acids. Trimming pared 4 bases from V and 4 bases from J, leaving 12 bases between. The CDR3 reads CASSSKRGSDTQYF. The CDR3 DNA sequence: TGTGCCAGCAGCTCAAAACGGGGTTCAGATACGCAGTATTTT.

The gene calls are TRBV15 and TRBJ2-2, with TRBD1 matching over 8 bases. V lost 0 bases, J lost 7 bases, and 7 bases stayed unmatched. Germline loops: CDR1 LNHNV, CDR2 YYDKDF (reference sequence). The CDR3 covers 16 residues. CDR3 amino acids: CATSRDSRGRIGELFF. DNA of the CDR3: TGTGCCACCAGCAGAGATTCCAGGGGGCGCATCGGGGAGCTGTTTTTT.

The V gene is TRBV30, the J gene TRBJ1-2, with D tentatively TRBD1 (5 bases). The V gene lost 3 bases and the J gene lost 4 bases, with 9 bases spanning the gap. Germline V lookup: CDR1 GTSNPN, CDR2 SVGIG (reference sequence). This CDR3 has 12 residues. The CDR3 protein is CAWRDNLYGYTF. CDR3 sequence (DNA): TGTGCCTGGAGGGACAACCTCTATGGCTACACCTTC.

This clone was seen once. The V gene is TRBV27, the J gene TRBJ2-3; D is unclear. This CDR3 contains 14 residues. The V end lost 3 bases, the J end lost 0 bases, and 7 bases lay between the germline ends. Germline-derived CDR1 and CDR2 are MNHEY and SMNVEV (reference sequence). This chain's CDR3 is CASSLSSSTDTQYF. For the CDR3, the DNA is TGTGCCAGCAGTTTGAGCTCTAGCACAGATACGCAGTATTTT.

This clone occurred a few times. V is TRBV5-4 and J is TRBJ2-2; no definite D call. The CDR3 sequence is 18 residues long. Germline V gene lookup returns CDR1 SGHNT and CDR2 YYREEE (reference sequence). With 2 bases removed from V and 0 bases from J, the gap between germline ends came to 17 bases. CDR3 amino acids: CASSFPPGFDANTGELFF. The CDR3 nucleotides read TGTGCCAGCAGCTTCCCCCCGGGCTTCGACGCGAACACCGGGGAGCTGTTTTTT.

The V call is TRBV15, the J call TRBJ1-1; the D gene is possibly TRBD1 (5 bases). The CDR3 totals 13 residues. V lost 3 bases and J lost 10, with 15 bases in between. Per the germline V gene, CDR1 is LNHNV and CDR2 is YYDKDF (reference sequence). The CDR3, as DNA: TGTGCCACCAGCAGGTCCACAGGTTTGGGAGCTTTCTTT. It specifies CATSRSTGLGAFF.

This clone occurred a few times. CDR3 DNA: TGCAGCGTTGGGTACACTGAAGCTTTCTTT. Its translation is CSVGYTEAFF. This rearrangement joins TRBV29-1 to TRBJ1-1, with D unclear. Deletions cut 4 bases from V and 3 bases from J, with 3 bases between. The CDR3 is 10 amino acids. The germline gives CDR1 SQVTM, CDR2 ANQGSEA.

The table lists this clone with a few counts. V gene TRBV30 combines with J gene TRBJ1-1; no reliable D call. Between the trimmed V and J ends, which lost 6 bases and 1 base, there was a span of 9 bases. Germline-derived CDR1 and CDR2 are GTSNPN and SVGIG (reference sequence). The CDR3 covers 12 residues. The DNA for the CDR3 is TGTGCCTGCCGCCTTTCGAACACTGAAGCTTTCTTT. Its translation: CACRLSNTEAFF.

The CDR3 here is CASSRFLGDEKLFF. The CDR3 nucleotides read TGTGCCAGCAGCCGCTTCCTTGGCGATGAAAAACTGTTTTTT. This rearrangement joins TRBV4-2 to TRBJ1-4, with D unresolved. Germline lookup yields CDR1 LGHNA and CDR2 YNFKEQ. The CDR3 runs to 14 residues. Trimming shortened V by 4 bases and J by 6 bases, and 12 bases separated the two germline ends.

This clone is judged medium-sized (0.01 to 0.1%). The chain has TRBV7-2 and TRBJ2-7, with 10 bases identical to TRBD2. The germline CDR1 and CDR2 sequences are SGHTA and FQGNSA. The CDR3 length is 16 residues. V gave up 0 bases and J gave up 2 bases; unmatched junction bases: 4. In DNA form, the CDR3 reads TGTGCCAGCAGCTTAGCGCTAGCGGGGGTGGCCTACGAGCAGTACTTC. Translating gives CASSLALAGVAYEQYF.

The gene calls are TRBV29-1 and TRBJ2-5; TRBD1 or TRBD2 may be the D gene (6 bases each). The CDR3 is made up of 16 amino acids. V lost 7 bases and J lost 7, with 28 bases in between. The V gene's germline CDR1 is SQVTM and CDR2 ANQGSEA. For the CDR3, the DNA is TGCAGCGCCATGCTATCAACGGGGGCTGACTTAGGGACCCAGTACTTC. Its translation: CSAMLSTGADLGTQYF.

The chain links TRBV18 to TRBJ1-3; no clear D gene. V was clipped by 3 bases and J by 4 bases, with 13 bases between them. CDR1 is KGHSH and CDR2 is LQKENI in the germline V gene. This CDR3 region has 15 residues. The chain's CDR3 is CASSPPVSQGNTIYF. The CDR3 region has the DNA TGTGCCAGCTCACCGCCCGTGTCCCAAGGAAACACCATATATTTT. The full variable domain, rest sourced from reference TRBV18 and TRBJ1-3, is NAGVMQNPRHLVRRRGQEARLRCSPMKGHSHVYWYRQLPEEGLKFMVYLQKENIIDESGMPKERFSAEFPKEGPSILRIQQVVRGDSAAYFCASSPPVSQGNTIYFGEGSWLTVV.

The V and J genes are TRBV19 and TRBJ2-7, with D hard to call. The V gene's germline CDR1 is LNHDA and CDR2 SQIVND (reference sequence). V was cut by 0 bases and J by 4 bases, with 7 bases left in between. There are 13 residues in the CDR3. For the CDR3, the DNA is TGTGCCAGTAGTATAGATCTCCTTTACGAGCAGTACTTC. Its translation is CASSIDLLYEQYF.